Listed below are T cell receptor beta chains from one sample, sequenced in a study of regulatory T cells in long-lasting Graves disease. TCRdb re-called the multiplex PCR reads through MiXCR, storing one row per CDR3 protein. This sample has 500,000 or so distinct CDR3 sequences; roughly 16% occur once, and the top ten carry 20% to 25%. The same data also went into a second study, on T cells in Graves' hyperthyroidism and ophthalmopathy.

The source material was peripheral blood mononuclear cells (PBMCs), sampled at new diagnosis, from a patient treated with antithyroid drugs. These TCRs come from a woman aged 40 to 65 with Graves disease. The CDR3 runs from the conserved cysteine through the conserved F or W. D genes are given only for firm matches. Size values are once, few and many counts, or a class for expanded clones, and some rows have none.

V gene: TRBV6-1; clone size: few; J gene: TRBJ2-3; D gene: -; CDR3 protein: CASSEVIDTQYF; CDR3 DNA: TGTGCCAGCAGTGAAGTGATAGATACGCAGTATTTT
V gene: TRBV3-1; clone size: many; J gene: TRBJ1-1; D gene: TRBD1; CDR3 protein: CASSPLTGEDTEAFF; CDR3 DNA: TGTGCCAGCAGCCCCTTGACAGGGGAGGACACTGAAGCTTTCTTT
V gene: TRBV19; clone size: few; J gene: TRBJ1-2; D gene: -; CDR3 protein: CASSIRNYGYTF; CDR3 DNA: TGTGCCAGTAGTATAAGGAACTATGGCTACACCTTC
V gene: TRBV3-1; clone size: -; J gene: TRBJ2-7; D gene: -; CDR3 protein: CASSQYLQGEQYF; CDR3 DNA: TGTGCCAGCAGCCAATATCTGCAGGGAGAGCAGTACTTC
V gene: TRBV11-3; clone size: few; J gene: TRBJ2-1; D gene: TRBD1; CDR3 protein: CASSPTGASYNEQFF; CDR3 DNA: TGTGCCAGCAGCCCGACAGGGGCCTCGTACAATGAGCAGTTCTTC
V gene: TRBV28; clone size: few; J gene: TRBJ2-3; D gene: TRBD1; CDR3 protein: CASSQPGTGRPDTQYF; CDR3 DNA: TGTGCCAGCAGTCAACCCGGGACAGGGAGGCCAGATACGCAGTATTTT
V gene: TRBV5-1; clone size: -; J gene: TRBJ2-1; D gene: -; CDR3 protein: CASSWGTVSYNEQFF; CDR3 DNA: TGCGCCAGCAGCTGGGGGACCGTGTCCTACAATGAGCAGTTCTTC
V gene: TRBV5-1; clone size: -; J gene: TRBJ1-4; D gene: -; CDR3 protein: CASSYNLISTNEKLFF; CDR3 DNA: TGCGCCAGCAGCTACAACCTTATATCAACTAATGAAAAACTGTTTTTT
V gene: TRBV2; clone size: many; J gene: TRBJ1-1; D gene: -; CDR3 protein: CASSAQGENTEAFF; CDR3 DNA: TGTGCCAGCAGCGCACAGGGAGAGAACACTGAAGCTTTCTTT
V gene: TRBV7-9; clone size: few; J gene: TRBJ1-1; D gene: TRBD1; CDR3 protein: CASSLETGFGLEAFF; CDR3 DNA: TGTGCCAGCAGCTTAGAGACAGGGTTCGGTTTGGAAGCTTTCTTT
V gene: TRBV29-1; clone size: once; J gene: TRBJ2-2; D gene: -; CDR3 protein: CSVAGSTPNTGELFF; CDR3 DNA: TGCAGCGTGGCTGGGTCCACCCCGAACACCGGGGAGCTGTTTTTT
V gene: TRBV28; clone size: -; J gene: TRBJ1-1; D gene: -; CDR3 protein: CASSGPQGGRRDTEAFF; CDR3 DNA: TGTGCCAGCAGCGGGCCGCAGGGAGGCAGGAGGGACACTGAAGCTTTCTTT
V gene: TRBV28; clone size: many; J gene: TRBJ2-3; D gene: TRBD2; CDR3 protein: CASSQDWRGISTDTQYF; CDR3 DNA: TGTGCCAGCAGTCAGGACTGGCGGGGGATTAGCACAGATACGCAGTATTTT
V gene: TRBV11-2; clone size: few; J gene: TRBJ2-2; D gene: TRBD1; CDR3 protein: CASSLRTGARTGELFF; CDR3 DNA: TGTGCCAGCAGCTTGAGGACAGGCGCGAGGACCGGGGAGCTGTTTTTT
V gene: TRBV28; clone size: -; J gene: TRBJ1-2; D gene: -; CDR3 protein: CASSFKGTTAVYGYTF; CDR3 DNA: TGTGCCAGCAGTTTCAAGGGTACCACCGCGGTCTATGGCTACACCTTC
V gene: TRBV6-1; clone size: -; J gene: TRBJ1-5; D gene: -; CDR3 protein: CASSEAAGNQPQHF; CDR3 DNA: TGTGCCAGCAGTGAAGCAGCGGGGAATCAGCCCCAGCATTTT
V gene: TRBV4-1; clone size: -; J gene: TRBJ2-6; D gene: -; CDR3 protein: CASSQVPVSGANVLTF; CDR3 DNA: TGCGCCAGCAGCCAAGTACCGGTTTCTGGGGCCAACGTCCTGACTTTC
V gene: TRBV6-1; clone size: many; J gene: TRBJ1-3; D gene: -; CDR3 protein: CASSPDLGGNTIYF; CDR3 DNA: TGTGCCAGCAGTCCCGACCTAGGGGGAAACACCATATATTTT
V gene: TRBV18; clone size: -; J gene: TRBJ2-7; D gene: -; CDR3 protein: CASWPGHPTYEQYF; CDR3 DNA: TGTGCCAGCTGGCCTGGACACCCGACCTACGAGCAGTACTTC
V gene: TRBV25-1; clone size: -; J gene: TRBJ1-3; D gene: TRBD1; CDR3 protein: CASSESGTGGADTIYF; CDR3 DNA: TGTGCCAGCAGTGAATCGGGGACAGGGGGCGCGGACACCATATATTTT
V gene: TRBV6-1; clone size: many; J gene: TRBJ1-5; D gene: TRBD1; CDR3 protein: CASSPTPGQGGPQHF; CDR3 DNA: TGTGCCAGCAGCCCCACTCCGGGACAGGGTGGGCCCCAGCATTTT
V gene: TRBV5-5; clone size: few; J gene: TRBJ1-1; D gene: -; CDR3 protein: CASSFRDKIRSEAFF; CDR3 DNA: TGTGCCAGCAGCTTCCGGGACAAAATCAGGAGTGAAGCTTTCTTT
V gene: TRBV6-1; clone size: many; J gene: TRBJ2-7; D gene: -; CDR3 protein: CASMGDLPAYEQYF; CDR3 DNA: TGTGCCAGCATGGGGGACTTACCTGCCTACGAGCAGTACTTC
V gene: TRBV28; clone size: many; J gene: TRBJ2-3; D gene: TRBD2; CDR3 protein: CASSPAFGGGAPDTQYF; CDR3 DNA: TGTGCCAGCAGCCCGGCATTTGGCGGGGGGGCCCCAGATACGCAGTATTTT
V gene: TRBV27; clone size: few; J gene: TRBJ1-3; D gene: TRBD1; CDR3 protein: CASSLTQDRADTIYF; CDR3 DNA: TGTGCCAGCAGTTTAACTCAGGACAGGGCTGACACCATATATTTT
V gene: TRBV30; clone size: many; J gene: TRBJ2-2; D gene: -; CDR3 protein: CAWIQGSGELFF; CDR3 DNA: TGTGCCTGGATTCAGGGATCCGGGGAGCTGTTTTTT
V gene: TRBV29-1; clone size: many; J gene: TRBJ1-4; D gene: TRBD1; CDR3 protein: CSVDWDRGTNEKLFF; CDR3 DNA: TGCAGCGTTGACTGGGACAGGGGAACTAATGAAAAACTGTTTTTT
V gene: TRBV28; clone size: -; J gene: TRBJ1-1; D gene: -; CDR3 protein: CASSYTLGQQNTEAFF; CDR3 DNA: TGTGCCAGCAGTTACACCCTGGGGCAGCAGAACACTGAAGCTTTCTTT
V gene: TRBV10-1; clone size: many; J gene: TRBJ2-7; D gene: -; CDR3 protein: CASSAIGGRDEQYF; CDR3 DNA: TGCGCCAGCAGTGCTATCGGGGGTCGTGACGAGCAGTACTTC
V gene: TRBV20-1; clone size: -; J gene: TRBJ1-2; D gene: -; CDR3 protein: CSARDQAGPHYSYTF; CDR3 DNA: TGCAGTGCTAGAGATCAGGCAGGGCCACACTATAGCTACACCTTC
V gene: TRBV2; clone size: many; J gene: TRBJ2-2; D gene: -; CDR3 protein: CASRQGGTGELFF; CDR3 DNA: TGTGCCAGCAGGCAGGGAGGCACCGGGGAGCTGTTTTTT
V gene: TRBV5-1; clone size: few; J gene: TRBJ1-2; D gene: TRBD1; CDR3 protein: CASSFGQGVGYGYTF; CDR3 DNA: TGCGCCAGCAGCTTCGGACAGGGTGTTGGCTATGGCTACACCTTC
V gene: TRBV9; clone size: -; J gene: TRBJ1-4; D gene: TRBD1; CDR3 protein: CASSVDRGDEKLFF; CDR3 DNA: TGTGCCAGCAGCGTGGACAGGGGTGATGAAAAACTGTTTTTT
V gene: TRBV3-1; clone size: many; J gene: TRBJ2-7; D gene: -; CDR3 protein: CASSQDRDIYEQCF; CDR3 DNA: TGTGCCAGCAGCCAAGATCGGGACATCTACGAGCAGTGCTTC
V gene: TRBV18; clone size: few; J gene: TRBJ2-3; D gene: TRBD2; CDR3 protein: CASSPVAGGGPDTQYF; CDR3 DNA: TGTGCCAGCTCACCAGTTGCCGGGGGGGGCCCGGATACGCAGTATTTT
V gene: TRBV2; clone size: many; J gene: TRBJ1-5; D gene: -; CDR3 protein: CASSEGPQPQHF; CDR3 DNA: TGTGCCAGCAGTGAGGGACCCCAGCCCCAGCATTTT
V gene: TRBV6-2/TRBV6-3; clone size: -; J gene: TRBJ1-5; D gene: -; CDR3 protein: CASSTGLSGLGNQPQHF; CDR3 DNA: TGTGCCAGCAGCACGGGATTGTCAGGGTTGGGCAATCAGCCCCAGCATTTT
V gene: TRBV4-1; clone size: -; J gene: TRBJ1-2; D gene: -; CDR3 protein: CASSQQEGYGYTF; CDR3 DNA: TGCGCCAGCAGCCAACAGGAGGGCTATGGCTACACCTTC
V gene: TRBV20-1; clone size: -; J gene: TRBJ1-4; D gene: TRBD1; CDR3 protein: CSAPDRGRLGEKLFF; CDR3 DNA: TGCAGTGCACCCGACAGGGGGAGACTGGGAGAAAAACTGTTTTTT
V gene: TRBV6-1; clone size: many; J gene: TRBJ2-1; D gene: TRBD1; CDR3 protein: CASSLQGTYNEQFF; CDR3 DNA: TGTGCCAGCAGCCTACAGGGGACGTACAATGAGCAGTTCTTC
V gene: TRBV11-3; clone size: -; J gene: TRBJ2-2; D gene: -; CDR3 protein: CASSLGQLQSTGELFF; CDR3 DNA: TGTGCCAGCAGCTTAGGTCAGCTCCAGAGCACCGGGGAGCTGTTTTTT
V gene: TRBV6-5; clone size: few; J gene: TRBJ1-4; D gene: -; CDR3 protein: CASSYSTPTANEKLFF; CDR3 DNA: TGTGCCAGCAGTTACTCGACGCCGACGGCTAATGAAAAACTGTTTTTT
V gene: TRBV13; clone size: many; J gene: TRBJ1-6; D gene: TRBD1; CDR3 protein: CASSLDRGLSPLHF; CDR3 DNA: TGTGCCAGCAGCTTAGACAGGGGGCTGTCACCCCTCCACTTT
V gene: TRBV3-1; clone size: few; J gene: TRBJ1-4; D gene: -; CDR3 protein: CASSQSEYEKLFF; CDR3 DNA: TGTGCCAGCAGCCAGTCCGAGTATGAAAAACTGTTTTTT
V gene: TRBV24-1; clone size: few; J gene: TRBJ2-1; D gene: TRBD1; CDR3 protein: CATSDSWTGENEQFF; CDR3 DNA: TGTGCCACCAGTGATTCATGGACAGGGGAGAATGAGCAGTTCTTC
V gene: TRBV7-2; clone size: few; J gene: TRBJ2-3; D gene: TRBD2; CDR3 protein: CASFGGGGHTQYF; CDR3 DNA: TGTGCCAGCTTTGGCGGGGGGGGGCATACGCAGTATTTT
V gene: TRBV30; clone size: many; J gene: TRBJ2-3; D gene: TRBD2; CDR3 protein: CAWKLAGGGTDTQYF; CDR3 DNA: TGTGCCTGGAAGCTAGCGGGGGGAGGTACAGATACGCAGTATTTT
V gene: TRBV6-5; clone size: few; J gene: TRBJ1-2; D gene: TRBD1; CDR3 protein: CASSSNPGQGAYGYTF; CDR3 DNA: TGTGCCAGCAGTTCCAACCCGGGACAGGGCGCGTATGGCTACACCTTC
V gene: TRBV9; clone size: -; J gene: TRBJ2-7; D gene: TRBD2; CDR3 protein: CASSVGPTGGTSYEQYF; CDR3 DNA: TGTGCCAGCAGCGTAGGCCCCACCGGGGGGACCTCCTACGAGCAGTACTTC
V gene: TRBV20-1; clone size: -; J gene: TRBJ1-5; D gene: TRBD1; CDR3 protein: CSATGQNLINQPQHF; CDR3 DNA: TGCAGTGCTACGGGACAGAACTTAATCAATCAGCCCCAGCATTTT